The 31 T cell receptor beta chains given below trace back to one sample, sequenced in a study of blood T cell repertoires in COVID-19. This table comes from immunoSEQ multiplex PCR, and its TCRdb copy is limited to in-frame clones, with some not included. The profile covers about 180,000 clones, with about 90% appearing a single time and less than 25% taken by the ten largest. The specimen sequenced was peripheral blood. Receptors originate from a man aged 65 to 79 with active or convalescent COVID-19.

This chain links TRBV6-5 with TRBJ2-7; TRBD2 matches at 7 bases. Germline CDR1 reads MNHEY; CDR2 reads SVGAGI. The CDR3 is 14 amino acids. The V segment lost 8 bases and the J segment 4 bases; nucleotides outside the gene matches: 11. The CDR3 DNA reads as TGTGCCAGCCGCCAGGCAGGGAGGGTGTACGAGCAGTACTTC. It codes for CASRQAGRVYEQYF.

This chain joins TRBV9 and TRBJ2-2, with D perhaps TRBD2 (5 bases). Germline V gene data show CDR1 as SGDLS and CDR2 as YYNGEE. This CDR3 spans 12 amino acids. Trimming cost V 7 bases and J 3 bases, with 7 bases left between them. CDR3 coding DNA: TGTGCCAGCGAGAGGGACACCGGGGAGCTGTTTTTT. Protein sequence: CASERDTGELFF.

The chain links TRBV19 to TRBJ1-5, with D unresolved. V lost 0 bases and J 9 bases, leaving 15 bases between the germline ends. This CDR3 region has 15 residues. Germline V gives CDR1 LNHDA, CDR2 SQIVND (reference sequence). The CDR3 nucleotides are TGTGCCAGTAGTATAGAGGGCCTTTTCGTGGGGCCCCAGCATTTT. Residues: CASSIEGLFVGPQHF.

The chain is built from TRBV4-3 and TRBJ1-4; 9 bases fit TRBD1. The ends lost 2 bases at V and 5 bases at J; junction bases unmatched: 6. This CDR3 has 16 residues. Per germline, CDR1 LGHNA and CDR2 YSLEER. The CDR3 loop reads CASSQHSGTGNEKLFF. The DNA for the CDR3 is TGCGCCAGCAGCCAACATTCCGGGACAGGGAATGAAAAACTGTTTTTT.

The chain has TRBV6-6 and TRBJ1-5; unclear D gene. The CDR3 is made up of 15 amino acids. CDR1 and CDR2 from the germline V gene are MNHNY and SVGAGI (reference sequence). Deletions cut 2 bases from V and 1 base from J, with 9 bases between. CDR3 amino acids: CASSYQQRSNQPQHF. CDR3 in DNA: TGTGCCAGCAGTTACCAGCAGCGAAGCAATCAGCCCCAGCATTTT.

The chain employs TRBV6-5 and TRBJ2-3, with no clear D. Trimming cost V 4 bases and J 4 bases, with 3 bases left between them. Per germline, CDR1 MNHEY and CDR2 SVGAGI. The CDR3 has 11 amino acids. This chain's CDR3 is CASSSSDTQYF. For the CDR3, the DNA is TGTGCCAGCAGTTCCTCAGATACGCAGTATTTT.

The V call is TRBV27, the J call TRBJ2-5; possibly TRBD1 for D (5 bases). Germline V lookup: CDR1 MNHEY, CDR2 SMNVEV (reference sequence). Trimming pared 5 bases from V and 1 base from J, leaving 17 bases between. This CDR3 comprises 16 residues. Here the CDR3 DNA reads TGTGCCAGCAGTAAAATCAGGGCTCTCACCCAAGAGACCCAGTACTTC. Residues: CASSKIRALTQETQYF.

This chain uses TRBV19 with TRBJ2-1, with TRBD1 matching 7 bases. Germline-derived CDR1 and CDR2 are LNHDA and SQIVND (reference sequence). The CDR3 extends over 15 amino acids. V lost 8 bases, J lost 5 bases, and 12 bases stayed unmatched. CDR3 nucleotides: TGTGCCAGTCAATCCGGGACAGCAGGGAACAATGAGCAGTTCTTC. Translating gives CASQSGTAGNNEQFF.

The chain joins TRBV4-3 to TRBJ2-7; D may be TRBD1 (5 bases). CDR3 length: 14 amino acids. The germline V gene encodes CDR1 LGHNA and CDR2 YSLEER. The V gene lost 4 bases and the J gene lost 4 bases, with 14 bases spanning the gap. The CDR3: CASSPGHHGYEQYF. CDR3 bases: TGCGCCAGCAGCCCCGGACACCACGGTTACGAGCAGTACTTC.

The rearrangement links TRBV24-1 to TRBJ2-1; 9 bases align to TRBD1. J lost 3 bases, V lost 2 bases, and 4 bases had no gene match. The CDR3 spans 16 residues. From germline, CDR1 is KGHDR and CDR2 SFDVKD. Here the CDR3 reads CATSDSTGGLYNEQFF. The DNA for the CDR3 is TGTGCCACCAGTGATTCTACAGGGGGCCTCTACAATGAGCAGTTCTTC.

The V gene is TRBV19, the J gene TRBJ1-5; 8 nucleotides align to TRBD1. Trimming at V came to 5 bases and at J to 7 bases, leaving 4 bases not matched to a gene. The germline V gene has CDR1 LNHDA and CDR2 SQIVND (reference sequence). CDR3 length equals 13 residues. The CDR3: CASSVQGEQPQHF. For the CDR3, the DNA is TGTGCCAGTAGTGTACAGGGGGAACAGCCCCAGCATTTT. Full variable domain (rest looked up from reference TRBV19 and TRBJ1-5): DGGITQSPKYLFRKEGQNVTLSCEQNLNHDAMYWYRQDPGQGLRLIYYSQIVNDFQKGDIAEGYSVSREKKESFPLTVTSAQKNPTAFYLCASSVQGEQPQHFGDGTRLSIL.

The chain carries TRBV5-6 and TRBJ1-2; 10 positions match TRBD1. CDR1 SGHDT and CDR2 YYEEEE come from the germline V gene. Trimming removed 4 bases from V and 4 bases from J; junction bases left unmatched: 4. CDR3 length equals 14 residues. The CDR3: CASSRTGGSYGYTF. In nucleotides, the CDR3 is TGTGCCAGCAGCCGGACAGGGGGTAGCTATGGCTACACCTTC. The full variable domain, its missing parts supplied by reference TRBV5-6 and TRBJ1-2, is DAGVTQSPTHLIKTRGQQVTLRCSPKSGHDTVSWYQQALGQGPQFIFQYYEEEERQRGNFPDRFSGHQFPNYSSELNVNALLLGDSALYLCASSRTGGSYGYTFGSGTRLTVV.

The genes are TRBV6-5 and TRBJ1-2; TRBD1 is a possible D gene (6 bases). The V end was cut by 1 base, the J end by 4 bases, with 16 bases between. The germline gives CDR1 MNHEY, CDR2 SVGAGI. The CDR3 has 16 amino acids. The CDR3 sequence: CASSYFRGGRGYGYTF. The CDR3 DNA follows: TGTGCCAGCAGTTACTTCAGGGGAGGGAGAGGCTATGGCTACACCTTC.

The V call is TRBV15, the J call TRBJ1-1; no clear D gene. V gave up 8 bases and J gave up 3 bases, with 13 bases separating them. Germline V gene sequence: CDR1 LNHNV, CDR2 YYDKDF (reference sequence). The CDR3 is 13 residues long. The CDR3 sequence is CATRRVQDTEAFF. DNA of the CDR3: TGTGCCACCCGGAGGGTCCAGGACACTGAAGCTTTCTTT.

A few counts support this clone. The chain recombines TRBV2 with TRBJ1-5; D perhaps matches TRBD1 (5 bases). The V end lost 7 bases, the J end lost 6 bases, and 16 bases lay between the germline ends. Per germline, CDR1 SNHLY and CDR2 FYNNEI. The CDR3 runs to 14 residues. CDR3 DNA: TGTGCCAGCATTCTTCAGGCAGGGTCTCAGCCCCAGCATTTT. It translates to CASILQAGSQPQHF.

In its sample, this clone was seen once. The chain couples TRBV20-1 to TRBJ2-2; TRBD1 matches at 9 bases. CDR1 is DFQATT and CDR2 is SNEGSKA in the germline V gene (reference sequence). This CDR3 has 15 amino acids. V lost 3 bases to trimming and J lost 7 bases; unmatched junction nucleotides: 9. Here the CDR3 DNA reads TGCAGTGCTAGTAACGACAGGGGGTTCGGCGGGGAGCTGTTTTTT. It translates to CSASNDRGFGGELFF.

This clone was seen a single time. This chain connects TRBV19 to TRBJ1-5, with D unclear. Germline loops: CDR1 LNHDA, CDR2 SQIVND (reference sequence). Trimming removed 6 bases at V and 3 bases at J, with 9 bases between. CDR3 length: 13 amino acids. The CDR3 nucleotides are TGTGCCAGTAGCAACAGATTCAATCAGCCCCAGCATTTT. Translation gives CASSNRFNQPQHF.

The chain joins TRBV15 to TRBJ2-2; D not certain. Trimming stripped 0 bases from V and 6 bases from J, with 5 bases between. From germline, CDR1 is LNHNV and CDR2 YYDKDF (reference sequence). The CDR3 totals 13 residues. CDR3 region: CATSRDHAGELFF. The CDR3, as DNA: TGTGCCACCAGCAGAGATCATGCCGGGGAGCTGTTTTTT.

The chain links TRBV7-2 to TRBJ1-2, with D possibly TRBD1 on 5 matching bases. Germline CDR1 reads SGHTA; CDR2 reads FQGNSA. The CDR3 covers 13 residues. Deletions cut 1 base from V and 8 bases from J, with 11 bases between. In DNA, the CDR3 is TGTGCCAGCAGCTTAGGCCCGACAGAAGGCTACACCTTC. This translates into CASSLGPTEGYTF.

This chain joins TRBV9 and TRBJ1-1; unclear D gene. CDR1 and CDR2 from the germline V gene are SGDLS and YYNGEE. The germline V and J ends were trimmed by 4 bases and 1 base, with 11 bases remaining between them. This CDR3 region has 14 residues. CDR3 in DNA: TGTGCCAGCAGCCCAACGGACTGGAACACTGAAGCTTTCTTT. Protein: CASSPTDWNTEAFF.

The genes are TRBV28 and TRBJ2-7; D may be TRBD2 (6 bases). The CDR3 totals 15 residues. The V end was cut by 2 bases, the J end by 3 bases, with 14 bases between. Germline CDR1 MDHEN, CDR2 SYDVKM. For the CDR3, the DNA is TGTGCCAGCAGTTTAGAGGGACTTCTTGGCTACGAGCAGTACTTC. Its protein product is CASSLEGLLGYEQYF.

This clone was detected many times. CDR3 residues: CASSPHAGKGGYTF. The DNA of the CDR3 is TGTGCCAGCAGCCCCCACGCAGGGAAGGGTGGCTACACCTTC. This sequence joins TRBV27 and TRBJ1-2; D possibly corresponds to TRBD1 (5 bases). The germline CDR1 and CDR2 sequences are MNHEY and SMNVEV (reference sequence). The CDR3 extends over 14 amino acids. V was trimmed by 6 bases and J by 7 bases, leaving 18 bases between them.

This clone was recorded once. The chain recombines TRBV5-4 with TRBJ1-4; 7 bases agree with TRBD1. V shed 0 bases and J 3 bases; nucleotides not matched to a gene: 5. CDR3 length: 16 residues. Germline V CDR1 and CDR2: SGHNT, YYREEE (reference sequence). The CDR3 DNA reads as TGTGCCAGCAGCTTGGGCGGGACAGCCTCTAATGAAAAACTGTTTTTT. It specifies CASSLGGTASNEKLFF. The whole variable domain, remainder taken from reference TRBV5-4 and TRBJ1-4, is ETGVTQSPTHLIKTRGQQVTLRCSSQSGHNTVSWYQQALGQGPQFIFQYYREEENGRGNFPPRFSGLQFPNYSSELNVNALELDDSALYLCASSLGGTASNEKLFFGSGTQLSVL.

The V and J genes are TRBV28 and TRBJ1-2, with 7 bases that match TRBD1. V trimming: 3 bases; J trimming: 0 bases; junction bases outside the gene matches: 1. CDR3 length: 14 amino acids. Per germline, CDR1 MDHEN and CDR2 SYDVKM. The CDR3 DNA follows: TGTGCCAGCAGTTTCGGACAGGCTAACTATGGCTACACCTTC. Its translation is CASSFGQANYGYTF.

This clone was counted a single time. The chain combines TRBV28 with TRBJ2-2, with TRBD2 matching over 8 bases. The germline CDR1 and CDR2 sequences are MDHEN and SYDVKM. The CDR3 sequence is 16 residues long. With V trimmed by 3 bases and J by 2 bases, 5 bases remained unmatched. CDR3 sequence reads: CASSLDGRANTGELFF. In nucleotides, the CDR3 is TGTGCCAGCAGTTTGGACGGGAGGGCCAACACCGGGGAGCTGTTTTTT.

The chain recombines TRBV6-2 or TRBV6-3 with TRBJ1-5, with D uncertain. Trimming took 1 base from V and 4 from J, leaving 8 bases between them. Germline CDR1 MNHEY, CDR2 SVGEGT. This CDR3 region has 14 residues. The CDR3 spells CASSYLGLNQPQHF. The CDR3 DNA sequence: TGTGCCAGCAGTTACTTGGGCTTAAATCAGCCCCAGCATTTT.

This clone has ten or more counts. CDR3 coding DNA: TGCGCCAGCAGCGTACTCACAGGGGTGGCCTACGAGCAGTACTTC. This translates into CASSVLTGVAYEQYF. This chain uses TRBV5-1 with TRBJ2-7, with TRBD1 matching over 7 bases. V gave up 4 bases and J gave up 2 bases; unmatched junction bases: 9. The CDR3 is 15 amino acids. Germline CDR1 and CDR2: SGHRS and YFSETQ.

This chain links TRBV30 with TRBJ1-1; 8 positions agree with TRBD1. With 3 bases clipped from V and 3 bases from J, the junction kept 6 bases outside the gene matches. The CDR3 has 14 residues. Germline V gene data show CDR1 as GTSNPN and CDR2 as SVGIG (reference sequence). This CDR3 reads CAWSREDRDTEAFF. The CDR3 nucleotides are TGTGCCTGGAGCAGGGAGGACAGGGACACTGAAGCTTTCTTT.

The chain employs TRBV7-2 and TRBJ2-2; 14 bases are a match to TRBD2. This CDR3 is 16 amino acids long. V lost 5 bases to trimming and J lost 7 bases; unmatched junction nucleotides: 6. Germline CDR1 is SGHTA and CDR2 is FQGNSA. In DNA form, the CDR3 reads TGTGCCAGCAGCGGGACTAGCGGGAGAATAGGCGGGGAGCTGTTTTTT. Encoded protein: CASSGTSGRIGGELFF.

The count of this clone is one. The DNA for the CDR3 is TGTGCCAGCAGCCAAGATCCGACGGGTACTAACTACAATGAGCAGTTCTTC. Its translation: CASSQDPTGTNYNEQFF. V gene TRBV3-1 (or the pseudogene TRBV3-2) combines with J gene TRBJ2-1; D uncertain. The germline gives CDR1 LGHDT, CDR2 YNNKEL (reference sequence). The CDR3 is made up of 17 amino acids. Trimming cost V 0 bases and J 3 bases, with 15 bases left between them.

V is TRBV28 and J is TRBJ2-7, with TRBD1 matching over 9 bases. The germline CDR1 and CDR2 sequences are MDHEN and SYDVKM. V dropped 3 bases and J dropped 5; count of bases not matched to a gene: 8. The CDR3 loop spans 15 amino acids. The CDR3 DNA is TGTGCCAGCAGTTTCCTGGACAGGGGATCCAACGAGCAGTACTTC. Protein product: CASSFLDRGSNEQYF.